A single sample gave rise to the 5 T cell receptor beta chains below, sequenced in a study of blood T cell repertoires in COVID-19. Libraries were prepared by immunoSEQ multiplex PCR; TCRdb keeps only in-frame clonotypes and omits some of them. Among tens of thousands of clones, 65% to 85% were seen once, and the ten largest hold less than 25%. The sequenced material came from peripheral blood. The origin of the receptors is a man older than 75 with active or convalescent COVID-19.

V is TRBV6-2 or TRBV6-3 and J is TRBJ2-7; D gene uncertain. V lost 0 bases, J lost 4 bases, and 10 bases lay in between. Germline V gene sequence: CDR1 MNHEY, CDR2 SVGEGT. The CDR3 runs to 14 residues. The CDR3 protein is CASSYSGVSYEQYF. For the CDR3, the DNA is TGTGCCAGCAGTTACTCTGGTGTGAGTTACGAGCAGTACTTC.

This clone appeared a few times. The chain employs TRBV3-1 (or the pseudogene TRBV3-2) and TRBJ2-3, with 11 bases matching TRBD2. The CDR3 runs 20 residues. Germline-derived CDR1 and CDR2 are LGHDT and YNNKEL (reference sequence). The V gene end was trimmed by 0 bases and the J gene end by 4 bases; junction bases not matched to a gene: 15. DNA for the CDR3: TGTGCCAGCAGCCAAGAGAGTCGTATAGCGGGGGGGCCGCGCTCAGATACGCAGTATTTT. Translated, it gives CASSQESRIAGGPRSDTQYF.

The genes are TRBV18 and TRBJ2-2, with a tentative D call TRBD2 (5 bases). Germline-derived CDR1 and CDR2 are KGHSH and LQKENI. This CDR3 is 15 amino acids long. V was trimmed by 4 bases and J by 5 bases, leaving 14 bases between them. The CDR3, as DNA: TGTGCCAGCTCACAAGAGCCCCTAGCAACCGGGGAGCTGTTTTTT. Protein sequence: CASSQEPLATGELFF.

The chain uses TRBV29-1 and TRBJ2-7; possible D gene TRBD1, 7 bases. Trimming removed 6 bases from V and 1 base from J, with 10 bases in between. Germline V lookup: CDR1 SQVTM, CDR2 ANQGSEA. The CDR3 totals 12 residues. The CDR3 nucleotides read TGCAGCGTCGGGGGACAGTCCTACGAGCAGTACTTC. Amino acid sequence: CSVGGQSYEQYF.

The chain links TRBV7-8 to TRBJ1-1, with D perhaps matching TRBD1 (5 bases). Germline V gene lookup returns CDR1 SGHVS and CDR2 FQNEAQ. Trimming stripped 5 bases from V and 11 bases from J, with 12 bases between. There are 11 residues in the CDR3. DNA of the CDR3: TGTGCCAGCAGCCCCTGGGGGGGTGCTTTCTTT. As protein: CASSPWGGAFF. Using reference TRBV7-8 and TRBJ1-1 for the parts outside the CDR3, the full variable domain is GAGVSQSPRYKVAKRGQDVALRCDPISGHVSLFWYQQALGQGPEFLTYFQNEAQLDKSGLPSDRFFAERPEGSVSTLKIQRTQQEDSAVYLCASSPWGGAFFGQGTRLTVV.